This TCR beta chain emerged from a study of blood T cell repertoires in COVID-19. At the level of the study: The United States, Italy and Spain provided the acute and convalescent COVID-19 samples. PBMCs, B-cell-depleted T cells, or T cells were the source of the cDNA or gDNA that made up the material.

This clone was observed a few times. Methods used by the authors: For nucleated cells, counts were estimated from reference gene primer amplification. The data were produced by immunoSEQ multiplex PCR, yet TCRdb's version contains in-frame clones alone and is incomplete. Clonal size and the V and J genes are those of that table, whereas D and trimming came from the DNA. Among about 140,000 clones, approximately 79% were seen once, and the ten largest hold 3% to 4.5%. The ends were cut back, 0 bases at V and 7 bases at J, with 8 bases in the middle. The germline gives CDR1 SGHRS, CDR2 YFSETQ. This CDR3 contains 13 residues.

The TCR comes from a man aged 60-69 years with acute or convalescent COVID-19. The specimen was peripheral blood. The rearrangement joins TRBV5-1 to TRBJ2-1; D call uncertain. The CDR3 loop reads CASSLGLENEQFF. CDR3 bases: TGCGCCAGCAGCTTGGGGCTAGAGAATGAGCAGTTCTTC.